The 9 T cell receptor beta chains below were found in one sample sequenced in a study of blood T cell repertoires in COVID-19. The table came from immunoSEQ multiplex PCR; TCRdb's copy has only in-frame clones and leaves some out. The top ten clones hold 15% to 19% of a sample with around 260,000 clones, roughly 84% of them seen once. Sequencing was carried out using peripheral blood. The receptors shown here come from a person between 65 and 79 years old with COVID-19, enrolled during active disease.

The V and J genes are TRBV13 and TRBJ1-1; tentative D call: TRBD1 (6 bases). Per the germline V gene, CDR1 is PRHDT and CDR2 is FYEKMQ (reference sequence). This CDR3 has 12 residues. Between the trimmed V and J ends, which lost 3 bases and 5 bases, there was a span of 7 bases. CDR3 loop: CASSFRGTEAFF. The CDR3 DNA is TGTGCCAGCAGCTTCAGGGGTACTGAAGCTTTCTTT.

The genes are TRBV7-3 and TRBJ1-5; a possible D gene is TRBD1 (5 bases). This CDR3 is 16 amino acids long. V was shortened by 2 bases and J by 3 bases, with 14 bases between the two germline ends. Germline V lookup: CDR1 SGHTA, CDR2 FQGTGA. CDR3: CASSLQSQGANQPQHF. CDR3 nucleotide sequence: TGTGCCAGCAGCTTACAAAGTCAGGGCGCCAATCAGCCCCAGCATTTT.

Concerning this clone: Other DNA sequences in the sample encode the same CDR3. V and J are TRBV28 and TRBJ2-2; possible D gene TRBD1, 6 bases. The CDR3 contains 15 residues. Per germline, CDR1 MDHEN and CDR2 SYDVKM. V shed 5 bases and J shed 0 bases, with 10 bases lying between them. Here the CDR3 DNA reads TGTGCCAGCAGTAGAGGACAGACGAACACCGGGGAGCTGTTTTTT. It yields the protein CASSRGQTNTGELFF.

J is TRBJ2-5 and V is TRBV5-8; 15 positions agree with TRBD2. This CDR3 is built from 16 residues. Losses at the gene ends were 4 bases for V and 4 bases for J; bases not matched to a gene: 5. Germline V gene data show CDR1 as SGHTS and CDR2 as YDEGEE. CDR3 bases: TGTGCCAGCAGCCTAGGACTAGCGGGGGGGCCAGAGACCCAGTACTTC. It codes for CASSLGLAGGPETQYF.

The V and J genes are TRBV27 and TRBJ1-1; D is unclear. The CDR3 is made up of 16 amino acids. Germline assignment: CDR1 MNHEY and CDR2 SMNVEV (reference sequence). V was pared by 2 bases and J by 0 bases, with 13 bases between. The DNA of the CDR3 is TGTGCCAGCAGTTTAATTGGAGGACTCATGAACACTGAAGCTTTCTTT. Translating gives CASSLIGGLMNTEAFF.

This chain uses TRBV5-1 with TRBJ1-2; weak D call: TRBD1 (5 bases). With 3 bases removed from V and 5 bases from J, the gap between germline ends came to 14 bases. The CDR3 has 14 residues. CDR1 and CDR2 from the germline V gene are SGHRS and YFSETQ. The CDR3 region has the DNA TGCGCCAGCAGCTCCGGTGGGGGGAGATATGGCTACACCTTC. Translating it yields CASSSGGGRYGYTF.

The rearrangement links TRBV6-2 or TRBV6-3 to TRBJ1-5, with a possible D match to TRBD1 (5 bases). Germline V CDR1 and CDR2: MNHEY, SVGEGT. The CDR3 runs to 13 residues. The germline V and J ends were trimmed by 6 bases and 5 bases, with 11 bases remaining between them. CDR3 DNA: TGTGCCAGCAGCGCCAGGGCTTATCAGCCCCAGCATTTT. As protein: CASSARAYQPQHF.

The V gene is TRBV19, the J gene TRBJ2-5, with D perhaps matching TRBD1 (6 bases). CDR1 is LNHDA and CDR2 is SQIVND in the germline V gene (reference sequence). V dropped 1 base and J dropped 5 bases, with 17 bases sitting between them. The CDR3 runs to 16 residues. CDR3 sequence: CASSIGSSQGWETQYF. CDR3 DNA sequence: TGTGCCAGTAGTATAGGATCTTCCCAGGGGTGGGAGACCCAGTACTTC.

The CDR3 region has the DNA TGTGCCAGCAGCCCCCCCGGGATAAACAATCAGCCCCAGCATTTT. Encoded protein: CASSPPGINNQPQHF. This rearrangement joins TRBV7-9 to TRBJ1-5; D gene unclear. The V gene lost 5 bases and the J gene lost 3 bases, with 14 bases spanning the gap. This CDR3 is built from 15 residues. The germline V gene has CDR1 SEHNR and CDR2 FQNEAQ (reference sequence).